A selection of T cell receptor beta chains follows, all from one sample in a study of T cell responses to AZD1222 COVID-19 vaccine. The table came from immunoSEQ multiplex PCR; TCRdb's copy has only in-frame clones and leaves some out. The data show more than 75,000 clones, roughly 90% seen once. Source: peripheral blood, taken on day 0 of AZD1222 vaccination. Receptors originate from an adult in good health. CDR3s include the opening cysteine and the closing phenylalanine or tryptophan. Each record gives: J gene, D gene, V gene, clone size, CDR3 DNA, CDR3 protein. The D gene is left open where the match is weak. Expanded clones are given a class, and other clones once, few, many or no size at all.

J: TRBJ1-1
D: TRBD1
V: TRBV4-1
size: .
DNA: TGCGCCAGCAGCCAAACAGGGGGCCAAGTGGAAGCTTTCTTT
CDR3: CASSQTGGQVEAFF

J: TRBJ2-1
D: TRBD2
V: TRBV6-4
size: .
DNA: TGTGCCAGCAGTCGGACTAGCGGACCCTACAATGAGCAGTTCTTC
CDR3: CASSRTSGPYNEQFF

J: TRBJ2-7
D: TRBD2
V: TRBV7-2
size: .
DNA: TGTGCCAGCAGCTCCGGACTAGCGGGAACGGGCGAGCAGTACTTC
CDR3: CASSSGLAGTGEQYF

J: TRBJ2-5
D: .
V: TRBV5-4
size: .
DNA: TGTGCCAGCAGCTTGGCGGAAAAAGAAGAGACCCAGTACTTC
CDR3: CASSLAEKEETQYF

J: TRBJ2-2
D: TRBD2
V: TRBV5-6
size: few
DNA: TGTGCCAGCAGCTGGGGGACTAGCGGGACGGGAACCGGGGAGCTGTTTTTT
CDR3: CASSWGTSGTGTGELFF

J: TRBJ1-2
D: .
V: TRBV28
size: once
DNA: TGTGCCAGCAGTTTTACGGGACGGTCCTCTGGCGGAACCTTC
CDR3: CASSFTGRSSGGTF

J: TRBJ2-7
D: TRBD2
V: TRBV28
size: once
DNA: TGTGCCAGCAGTTCCGGGACTAGCGAGCAGTACTTC
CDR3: CASSSGTSEQYF

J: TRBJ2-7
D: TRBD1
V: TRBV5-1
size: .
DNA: TGCGCCAGCAGCTTGGTCCGGGACAGTTCCTACGAGCAGTACTTC
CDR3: CASSLVRDSSYEQYF

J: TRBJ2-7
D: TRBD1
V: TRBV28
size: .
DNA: TGTGCCAGCACCAAACAGGGGGGCGAGCAGTACTTC
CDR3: CASTKQGGEQYF

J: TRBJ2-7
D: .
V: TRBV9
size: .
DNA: TGTGCCAGCAGCGTAGGGGCGGGGGAGCAGTACTTC
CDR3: CASSVGAGEQYF

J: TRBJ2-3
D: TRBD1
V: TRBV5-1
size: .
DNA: TGCGCCAGCAGCTTGAGAACAGGGGGCTCAGATACGCAGTATTTT
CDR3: CASSLRTGGSDTQYF

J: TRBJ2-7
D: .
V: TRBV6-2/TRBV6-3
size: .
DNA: TGTGCCAGCAGTTGGGGCTCCTACGAGCAGTACTTC
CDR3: CASSWGSYEQYF

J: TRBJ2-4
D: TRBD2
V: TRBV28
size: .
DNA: TGTGCCAGCTGGGATAGCGGGATAGCCAAAAACATTCAGTACTTC
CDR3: CASWDSGIAKNIQYF

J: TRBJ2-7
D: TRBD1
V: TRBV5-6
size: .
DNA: TGTGCCAGCAGCGACGACAGGGTATCCCACGAGCAGTACTTC
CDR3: CASSDDRVSHEQYF

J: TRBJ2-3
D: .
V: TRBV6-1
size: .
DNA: TGTGCCAGCAGTGATCAAGTTTACACAGATACGCAGTATTTT
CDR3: CASSDQVYTDTQYF

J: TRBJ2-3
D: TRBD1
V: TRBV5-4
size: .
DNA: TGTGCCAGCAGCAACAGACAGGGGGAGTTATCAGCAGATACGCAGTATTTT
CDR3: CASSNRQGELSADTQYF

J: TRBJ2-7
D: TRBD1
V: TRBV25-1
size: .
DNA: TGTGCCAGCAGTGAACCTGGACAGGGAGGCTACGAGCAATACTTC
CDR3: CASSEPGQGGYEQYF

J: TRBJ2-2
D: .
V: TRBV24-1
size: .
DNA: TGTGCCACCAGTGATGGGGGGCACACCGGGGAGCTGTTTTTT
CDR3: CATSDGGHTGELFF

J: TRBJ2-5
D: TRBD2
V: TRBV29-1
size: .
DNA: TGCAGCGTTGTTTGGCCTAGCGGGAGAGTGGAGACCCAGTACTTC
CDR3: CSVVWPSGRVETQYF

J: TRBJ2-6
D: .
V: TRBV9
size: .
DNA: TGTGCCAGCAGCGGGGGAACAGGGACCGGGGCCAACGTCCTGACTTTC
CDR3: CASSGGTGTGANVLTF

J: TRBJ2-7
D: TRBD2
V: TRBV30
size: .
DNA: TGTGCCTGGATACCTAGCGGGAGGCCGTCCTACGAGCAGTACTTC
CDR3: CAWIPSGRPSYEQYF

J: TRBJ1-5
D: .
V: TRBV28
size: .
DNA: TGTGCCAGCGGATCCTGGCGGCAGCCCCAGCATTTT
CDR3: CASGSWRQPQHF